Below, 14 T cell receptor beta chains from the same sample are listed, as sequenced in a study of T cells in Graves' hyperthyroidism and ophthalmopathy (dated by TCRdb to between 2019 and 2020). Library prep was done by multiplex PCR. This sample was sequenced with an Illumina HiSeq 2000. The TCR beta CDR3 regions were amplified from the RNA transcripts. The TCR CDR3 was subjected to a first round of RT-PCR using the HTBI primer set and the Qiagen OneStep RT-PCR kit. The public reads were reanalyzed by TCRdb: fastp trimming at Q25, MiXCR alignment, in-frame beta chains only. When rows share a CDR3 protein, they turn into one entry using the most common DNA and genes. Within this sample are 300,000 or so distinct CDR3 sequences, with under 25% of them counted one time only. The ten largest clones add up to around 45% of the sample. Sequenced input: blood. Receptors were obtained from a woman aged 45-60 years with Graves' hyperthyroidism.

The chain carries TRBV20-1 and TRBJ1-6; the D is unclear. Germline CDR1 and CDR2: DFQATT and SNEGSKA (reference sequence). CDR3 length: 16 amino acids. Trimming removed 3 bases from V and 0 bases from J, with 12 bases in between. The chain's CDR3 is CSASIMANSYNSPLHF. In DNA, the CDR3 is TGCAGTGCTAGTATTATGGCGAACTCCTATAATTCACCCCTCCACTTT.

The DNA of the CDR3 is TGTGCCAGCAGCACCGCGGGCGGCAGAGGGGGAGAGACCCAGTACTTC. This translates into CASSTAGGRGGETQYF. V gene TRBV7-9 combines with J gene TRBJ2-5; D is possibly TRBD1 (6 bases). The CDR3 loop spans 16 amino acids. Between the trimmed V and J ends, which lost 5 bases and 4 bases, there was a span of 20 bases. From germline, CDR1 is SEHNR and CDR2 FQNEAQ (reference sequence).

This clonotype was picked up many times. The chain joins TRBV20-1 to TRBJ1-6; no clear D. The CDR3 is 14 amino acids. The V end was cut by 6 bases, the J end by 5 bases, with 14 bases between. Germline-derived CDR1 and CDR2 are DFQATT and SNEGSKA (reference sequence). CDR3 loop: CSARPPSDNSPLHF. Here the CDR3 DNA reads TGCAGTGCCCGCCCCCCATCGGATAATTCACCCCTCCACTTT.

V gene TRBV27 combines with J gene TRBJ1-2; D gene ambiguous. The CDR3 has 11 residues. The germline V and J ends were trimmed by 7 bases and 8 bases, with 11 bases remaining between them. Germline V CDR1 and CDR2: MNHEY, SMNVEV (reference sequence). For the CDR3, the DNA is TGTGCCAGCAAGGCCCCGGGGGGCTACACCTTC. Its protein product is CASKAPGGYTF.

This clonotype was observed at least ten times. The chain has TRBV6-2 or TRBV6-3 and TRBJ2-7, with TRBD1 identical over 8 bases. The V and J ends lost 6 bases and 3 bases, in that order; junction bases with no gene match: 13. This CDR3 is built from 16 residues. Looked up from germline, CDR1 is MNHEY and CDR2 is SVGEGT. CDR3 loop: CASSPTRTGLFYEQYF. The CDR3 DNA sequence: TGTGCCAGCAGCCCAACAAGGACAGGGTTATTCTACGAGCAGTACTTC.

The chain links TRBV11-2 to TRBJ2-1; possible D gene TRBD1, 5 bases. The V gene's germline CDR1 is SGHAT and CDR2 FQNNGV. V lost 4 bases and J 9 bases, leaving 10 bases between the germline ends. The CDR3 sequence is 12 residues long. CDR3 nucleotide sequence: TGTGCCAGCAGCTGGGGCCAGGGTGAGCAGTTCTTC. This codes for CASSWGQGEQFF.

This rearrangement joins TRBV19 to TRBJ1-5; D remains ambiguous. Germline V gene lookup returns CDR1 LNHDA and CDR2 SQIVND (reference sequence). CDR3 length equals 13 residues. V was clipped by 3 bases and J by 9 bases, with 12 bases between them. This chain's CDR3 is CASSMDSSRPQHF. The CDR3 DNA is TGTGCCAGTAGTATGGACTCATCGAGGCCCCAGCATTTT.

The sample holds many counts of this clonotype. V is TRBV7-9 and J is TRBJ2-6, with D possibly being TRBD1 (6 bases). Per germline, CDR1 SEHNR and CDR2 FQNEAQ (reference sequence). The CDR3 totals 13 residues. Trimming pared 7 bases from V and 2 bases from J, leaving 6 bases between. The CDR3: CASNRAGANVLTF. The CDR3 DNA reads as TGTGCCAGCAACAGGGCTGGGGCCAACGTCCTGACTTTC. Based on the CDR3 plus reference TRBV7-9 and TRBJ2-6, the full variable domain is DTGVSQNPRHKITKRGQNVTFRCDPISEHNRLYWYRQTLGQGPEFLTYFQNEAQLEKSRLLSDRFSAERPKGSFSTLEIQRTEQGDSAMYLCASNRAGANVLTFGAGSRLTVL.

This clonotype was detected many times. The rearrangement joins TRBV2 to TRBJ2-7, with TRBD1 identical over 8 bases. V gave up 6 bases and J gave up 1 base; unmatched junction bases: 8. Germline loops: CDR1 SNHLY, CDR2 FYNNEI. The CDR3 is made up of 15 amino acids. The CDR3: CASSQTGGRSYEQYF. In DNA form, the CDR3 reads TGTGCCAGCAGCCAAACAGGGGGAAGGTCCTACGAGCAGTACTTC.

This clonotype was counted a few times. The V call is TRBV28, the J call TRBJ2-5, with D possibly matching TRBD2 (5 bases). The CDR3 has 13 amino acids. Germline CDR1 reads MDHEN; CDR2 reads SYDVKM. Deletions cut 6 bases from V and 5 bases from J, with 13 bases between. CDR3 in amino acids: CASSIGVGETQYF. The CDR3 nucleotides are TGTGCCAGCAGCATCGGGGTCGGTGAGACCCAGTACTTC.

This clonotype was counted ten times or more. The chain employs TRBV30 and TRBJ1-2; the D gene is possibly TRBD1 (6 bases). There are 13 residues in the CDR3. Trimming took 0 bases from V and 8 from J, leaving 13 bases between them. From germline, CDR1 is GTSNPN and CDR2 SVGIG (reference sequence). CDR3 loop: CAWSVAGARGYTF. The CDR3 DNA follows: TGTGCCTGGAGTGTTGCGGGGGCGAGAGGCTACACCTTC.

The rearrangement uses TRBV9 and TRBJ2-1; D is unclear. The germline CDR1 and CDR2 sequences are SGDLS and YYNGEE. The V end was cut by 3 bases, the J end by 4 bases, with 8 bases between. This CDR3 is built from 13 residues. CDR3 residues: CASSEDPYNEQFF. The CDR3 nucleotides read TGTGCCAGCAGCGAGGACCCGTACAATGAGCAGTTCTTC.

This clonotype was seen at least ten times. The chain links TRBV2 to TRBJ2-1, with D perhaps matching TRBD2 (6 bases). The CDR3 extends over 15 amino acids. Germline CDR1 SNHLY, CDR2 FYNNEI. V was pared by 3 bases and J by 3 bases, with 12 bases between. The CDR3 DNA is TGTGCCAGCAGTGATGGGATAGCGGACTACAATGAGCAGTTCTTC. Amino acids: CASSDGIADYNEQFF.

The genes are TRBV20-1 and TRBJ2-7; 7 bases agree with TRBD2. Germline-derived CDR1 and CDR2 are DFQATT and SNEGSKA (reference sequence). V lost 4 bases to trimming and J lost 2 bases; unmatched junction nucleotides: 5. The CDR3 extends over 13 amino acids. This CDR3 is CSATSGGAYEQYF. In nucleotides, the CDR3 is TGCAGTGCTACCAGTGGGGGGGCCTACGAGCAGTACTTC.